This is a list of T cell receptor beta chains from one sample in a study of T cells in localized non-small cell lung cancer. Some clones are missing from TCRdb's copy, which holds only in-frame ones; the method was immunoSEQ multiplex PCR. The sample has about 53,000 clones; approximately 80% are singletons. The sequencing used peripheral blood mononuclear cells, collected before any cancer treatment. These TCRs come from a man aged 35 to 69 with stage III lung adenocarcinoma. Each CDR3 is given with its conserved first and last residue. Each record gives: CDR3 protein, CDR3 DNA, J gene, clone size, V gene, D gene. D genes are given only for firm matches. Clone size, where shown, is once, few, many, or a class for clones that have expanded.

CASSQVGGWNYGYTF | TGTGCCAGCAGCCAAGTCGGGGGCTGGAACTATGGCTACACCTTC | TRBJ1-2 | - | TRBV14 | -
CASSQEGGLLSYNSPLHF | TGCGCCAGCAGCCAAGAAGGGGGACTCCTCTCCTATAATTCACCCCTCCACTTT | TRBJ1-6 | - | TRBV4-1 | -
CASSVGLQGGNTEAFF | TGTGCCAGCAGCGTAGGGTTGCAGGGTGGAAACACTGAAGCTTTCTTT | TRBJ1-1 | - | TRBV9 | -
CASSLEGGPEQNIQYF | TGCGCCAGCAGCTTGGAAGGGGGGCCTGAGCAAAACATTCAGTACTTC | TRBJ2-4 | - | TRBV5-1 | -
CASGLSSAGNTIYF | TGTGCCAGCGGACTCTCTTCAGCCGGAAACACCATATATTTT | TRBJ1-3 | few | TRBV7-6 | -
CASSLTGREAGTGELFF | TGTGCCAGCAGCTTAACTGGTCGGGAGGCGGGCACCGGGGAGCTGTTTTTT | TRBJ2-2 | - | TRBV7-3 | TRBD2
CASSLGRGGDTEAFF | TGTGCCAGCAGCTTAGGTCGGGGAGGAGACACTGAAGCTTTCTTT | TRBJ1-1 | - | TRBV7-8 | -
CASSWGTGSFSF | - | TRBJ1-2 | few | TRBV7-6 | -
CAWSPGLAGGGDTQYF | TGTGCCTGGAGTCCAGGACTAGCGGGAGGAGGCGATACGCAGTATTTT | TRBJ2-3 | - | TRBV30 | TRBD2
CASSQDPRDSYEQYF | TGCGCCAGCAGCCAAGATCCCAGGGACTCCTACGAGCAGTACTTC | TRBJ2-7 | - | TRBV4-1 | -
CASSLGGLPEAFF | TGTGCCAGCAGCTTGGGAGGGCTTCCTGAAGCTTTCTTT | TRBJ1-1 | - | TRBV7-9 | -
CASSPQVQETQYF | TGTGCCAGCAGCCCTCAAGTCCAAGAGACCCAGTACTTC | TRBJ2-5 | - | TRBV7-9 | -
CAISIGSQTYEQYF | TGTGCCATCAGTATCGGGAGCCAAACCTACGAGCAGTACTTC | TRBJ2-7 | - | TRBV10-3 | -
CASSGHRGVVEAFF | TGTGCCAGCAGCGGACACAGGGGTGTAGTTGAAGCTTTCTTT | TRBJ1-1 | - | TRBV14 | TRBD1
CASSPDPNLAFEQYF | TGTGCCAGCAGTCCGGACCCCAACCTGGCATTCGAGCAGTACTTC | TRBJ2-7 | - | TRBV27 | -
CASSGGSYNEQFF | TGTGCCAGCTCGGGCGGCTCCTACAATGAGCAGTTCTTC | TRBJ2-1 | - | TRBV28 | -
CASSGQGSQPQHF | TGTGCCAGCAGCGGACAGGGGTCCCAGCCCCAGCATTTT | TRBJ1-5 | medium-sized | TRBV27 | TRBD1
CASTIRGLAGGTQYF | TGTGCCAGCACGATAAGAGGGCTAGCGGGAGGTACGCAGTATTTT | TRBJ2-3 | - | TRBV6-5 | TRBD2
CASSLESGTGDEAFF | TGTGCCAGCAGCTTAGAGTCCGGGACAGGGGATGAAGCTTTCTTT | TRBJ1-1 | - | TRBV7-9 | TRBD1
CASSLGGARNEKLFF | TGTGCCAGCAGCTTAGGGGGGGCCCGAAATGAAAAACTGTTTTTT | TRBJ1-4 | - | TRBV11-3 | -
CASNSPGGGAYEQYF | TGTGCCAGTAACTCCCCTGGGGGAGGGGCCTACGAGCAGTACTTC | TRBJ2-7 | - | TRBV19 | TRBD2
CASSGGVRLADRSSYNEQFF | TGTGCCAGCAGTGGAGGGGTACGACTAGCGGATCGGAGCTCCTACAATGAGCAGTTCTTC | TRBJ2-1 | - | TRBV9 | TRBD2
CASSVDTGRPQHF | TGTGCCAGCAGCGTAGATACGGGAAGGCCCCAGCATTTT | TRBJ1-5 | - | TRBV9 | -
CASSDGQDTGELFF | TGTGCCAGCAGCGACGGACAGGACACCGGGGAGCTGTTTTTT | TRBJ2-2 | - | TRBV9 | TRBD1
CASSPLSGLGYTF | TGTGCCAGCAGCCCGCTCTCAGGGCTTGGCTACACCTTC | TRBJ1-2 | - | TRBV7-6 | -
CASRIGENYGYTF | TGTGCCAGCAGAATCGGGGAAAACTATGGCTACACCTTC | TRBJ1-2 | - | TRBV28 | -
CASIRMSSMNTEAFF | TGTGCCAGCATCCGAATGTCCTCCATGAACACTGAAGCTTTCTTT | TRBJ1-1 | - | TRBV6-1 | -
CSADTGTVMFF | TGCAGTGCTGATACCGGGACAGTGATGTTTTTT | TRBJ1-4 | few | TRBV20-1 | TRBD1
CASSLGVSGNTGELFF | TGTGCCAGCAGCTTAGGGGTTAGCGGGAACACCGGGGAGCTGTTTTTT | TRBJ2-2 | few | TRBV7-3 | -
CASLPGKNTGELFF | TGTGCCAGCCTGCCGGGAAAGAACACCGGGGAGCTGTTTTTT | TRBJ2-2 | - | TRBV6-6 | -
CASSGTTPLSGYTF | TGTGCCAGCAGCGGTACGACTCCCCTGAGTGGCTACACCTTC | TRBJ1-2 | - | TRBV9 | -
CASSWGGDEQYF | TGTGCCAGCAGCTGGGGGGGCGACGAGCAGTACTTC | TRBJ2-7 | - | TRBV7-9 | -
CASNRGGAGQETQYF | TGTGCCAGTAACCGCGGAGGGGCGGGTCAAGAGACCCAGTACTTC | TRBJ2-5 | - | TRBV19 | -
CASSSGRHPLGTQYF | TGTGCCAGCAGCTCCGGGCGACACCCCTTGGGGACCCAGTACTTC | TRBJ2-5 | few | TRBV7-2 | -
CASSVGWTDSYEQYF | TGTGCCAGCAGCGTTGGCTGGACAGACTCCTACGAGCAGTACTTC | TRBJ2-7 | - | TRBV9 | -
CASSQDSAPGGLF | TGCGCCAGCAGCCAAGATTCGGCCCCCGGTGGTCTCTTT | TRBJ1-1 | - | TRBV4-1 | -
CASSLLSGDYNEQFF | TGCGCCAGCAGCCTCCTGAGCGGAGACTACAATGAGCAGTTCTTC | TRBJ2-1 | - | TRBV5-1 | -
CASIHPRNSGNTIYF | TGCGCCAGCATTCATCCCCGAAACTCTGGAAACACCATATATTTT | TRBJ1-3 | - | TRBV10-1 | -
CASSFPGGTGELFF | TGCGCCAGCAGCTTCCCGGGAGGGACCGGGGAGCTGTTTTTT | TRBJ2-2 | - | TRBV5-1 | TRBD2
CAWSPGTVVYNEQFF | TGTGCCTGGAGTCCCGGGACCGTAGTCTACAATGAGCAGTTCTTC | TRBJ2-1 | - | TRBV30 | -
CASSVGWVRTDTQYF | TGTGCCAGCAGCGTAGGGTGGGTCCGCACAGATACGCAGTATTTT | TRBJ2-3 | - | TRBV9 | -
CASSGVGGYGYTF | TGTGCCAGCAGTGGGGTAGGGGGCTATGGCTACACCTTC | TRBJ1-2 | - | TRBV9 | -
CASSPGTGYNEQFF | TGTGCCAGCTCACCAGGGACAGGGTACAATGAGCAGTTCTTC | TRBJ2-1 | few | TRBV18 | TRBD1
CSAAVNYGYTF | TGCAGCGCTGCCGTCAACTATGGCTACACCTTC | TRBJ1-2 | - | TRBV29-1 | -